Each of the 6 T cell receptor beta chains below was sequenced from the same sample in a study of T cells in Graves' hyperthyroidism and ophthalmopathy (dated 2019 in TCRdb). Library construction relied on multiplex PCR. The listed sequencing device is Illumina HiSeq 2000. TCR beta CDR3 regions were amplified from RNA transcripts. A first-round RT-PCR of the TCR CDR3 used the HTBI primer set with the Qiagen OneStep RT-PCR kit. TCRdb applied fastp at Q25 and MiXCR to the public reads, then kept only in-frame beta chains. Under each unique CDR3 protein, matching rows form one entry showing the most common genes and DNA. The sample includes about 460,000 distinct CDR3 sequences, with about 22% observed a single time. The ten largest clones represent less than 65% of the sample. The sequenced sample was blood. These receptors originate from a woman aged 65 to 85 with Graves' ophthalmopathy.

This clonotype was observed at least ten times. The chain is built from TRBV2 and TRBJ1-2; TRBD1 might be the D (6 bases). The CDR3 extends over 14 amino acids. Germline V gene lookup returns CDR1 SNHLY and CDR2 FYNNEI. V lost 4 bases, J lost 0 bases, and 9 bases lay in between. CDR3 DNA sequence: TGTGCCAGCAGTGCGGGGGCACCTAACTATGGCTACACCTTC. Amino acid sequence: CASSAGAPNYGYTF.

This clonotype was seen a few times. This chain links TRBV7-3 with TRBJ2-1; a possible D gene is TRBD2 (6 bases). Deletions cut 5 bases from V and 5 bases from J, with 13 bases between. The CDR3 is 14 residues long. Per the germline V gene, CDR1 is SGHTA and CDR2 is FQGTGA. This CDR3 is CASSRGLSNNEQFF. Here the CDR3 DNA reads TGTGCCAGCAGCCGCGGACTATCAAACAATGAGCAGTTCTTC.

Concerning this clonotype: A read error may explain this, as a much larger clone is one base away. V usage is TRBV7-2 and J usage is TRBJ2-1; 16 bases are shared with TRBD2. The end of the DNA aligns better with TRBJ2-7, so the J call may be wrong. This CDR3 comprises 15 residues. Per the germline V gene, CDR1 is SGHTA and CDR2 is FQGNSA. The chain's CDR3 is CASSGTSGGGNEQYF. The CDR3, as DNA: TGTGCCAGCAGCGGGACTAGCGGGGGGGGGAATGAGCAGTACTTC.

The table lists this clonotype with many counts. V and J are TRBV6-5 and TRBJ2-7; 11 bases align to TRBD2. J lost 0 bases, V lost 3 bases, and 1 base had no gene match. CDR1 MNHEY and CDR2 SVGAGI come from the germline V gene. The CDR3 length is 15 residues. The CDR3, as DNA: TGTGCCAGCAGTTATACTAGCGGGAGCTCCTACGAGCAGTACTTC. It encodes CASSYTSGSSYEQYF.

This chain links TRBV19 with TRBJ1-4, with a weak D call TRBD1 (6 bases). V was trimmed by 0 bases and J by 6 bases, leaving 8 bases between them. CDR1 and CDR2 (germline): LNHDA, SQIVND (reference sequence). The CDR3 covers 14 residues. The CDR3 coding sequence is TGTGCCAGTAGTATAGACAGGGGACATGAAAAACTGTTTTTT. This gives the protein CASSIDRGHEKLFF.

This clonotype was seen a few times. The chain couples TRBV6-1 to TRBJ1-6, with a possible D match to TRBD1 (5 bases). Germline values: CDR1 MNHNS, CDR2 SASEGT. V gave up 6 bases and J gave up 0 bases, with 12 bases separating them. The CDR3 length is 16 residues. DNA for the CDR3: TGTGCCAGCAGGAAGACAGCCGGCTCCTATAATTCACCCCTCCACTTT. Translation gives CASRKTAGSYNSPLHF.